This TCR beta chain appears in the sequencing data of a study of cytomegalovirus exposure and HLA in healthy donors. Study-wide results and limits: Presence/absence analyses rested on an assumption that sequencing depth was roughly uniform across donors. Using a false discovery rate of 0.05, a later analysis showed that approximately 16,000 TCR beta sequences were associated with HLA alleles. It was reportedly the case that the classifier diagnosed cytomegalovirus status with high specificity and sensitivity.

The PCR contained 60 Vbeta and 13 Jbeta primers. The assay was immunoSEQ multiplex PCR, and TCRdb's table has in-frame clones only and misses some. The repertoire has 100,000 or so clones, less than 65% of them found once; the top ten carry around 6.6%. Concerning this clone itself: Its antigen is as yet unknown.

The CDR3 length is 14 residues. V lost 6 bases and J lost 0, with 10 bases in between. Germline V CDR1 and CDR2: LNHDA, SQIVND (reference sequence). The TCR sequence derives from a woman between 25 and 40 years old in good health and CMV-seronegative. V gene TRBV19 combines with J gene TRBJ2-3; perhaps TRBD2 as D (6 bases). The sample consisted of PBMCs. CDR3 sequence: CASRGGLSTDTQYF. The CDR3 region has the DNA TGTGCCAGTAGGGGGGGACTTAGCACAGATACGCAGTATTTT.